This note documents a single TCR beta chain sequence. The authors' processing: Scientists estimated how many nucleated cells there were by amplifying reference gene primers. Measured with immunoSEQ multiplex PCR; TCRdb has only the in-frame clones, and not every one. That table supplies the V and J calls and clone size; D and trimming were determined from the DNA. The sample lists some 82,000 clones; 90% to 95% were seen once. Germline V gene data show CDR1 as SGDLS and CDR2 as YYNGEE. CDR3 length equals 15 residues. Germline trimming cut 2 bases from V and 4 bases from J; bases unmatched to any gene: 5. The data belong to a study of blood T cell repertoires in COVID-19. Overall study context: Sites in the United States, Italy and Spain provided acute and convalescent COVID-19 samples. Sample material is recorded as cDNA or gDNA derived from T cells, B-cell-depleted T cells, or PBMCs.

Sequencing was performed on peripheral blood. The chain employs TRBV9 and TRBJ1-4, with TRBD1 matching 7 bases. This TCR was recovered from a woman aged 50 to 60 in a cohort sampled during active COVID-19. The CDR3 loop reads CASSVGGQDNEKLFF. The CDR3 DNA is TGTGCCAGCAGCGTGGGCGGACAGGATAATGAAAAACTGTTTTTT.